This passage covers 2 T cell receptor beta chains from one sample sequenced in a study of T cell repertoires in cytomegalovirus infection. TCRdb passed the reads through MiXCR, listing each CDR3 protein once. The table includes over 150,000 distinct CDR3 sequences, approximately 15% detected once. Sequenced material: PBMCs. These receptors were obtained from a human donor in good health (CMV status not recorded). Some clones in this sample may be carry-over from other donors' samples.

This clonotype showed up just a few times. The CDR3, as DNA: TGCGCCAGCAGCTTGGCCGAGGACACACTATTGGTGAATGAGCAGTTCTTC. Amino acid sequence: CASSLAEDTLLVNEQFF. The chain links TRBV5-1 to TRBJ2-1; D might be TRBD1 (5 bases). The germline CDR1 and CDR2 sequences are SGHRS and YFSETQ. V lost 0 bases and J 7 bases, leaving 20 bases between the germline ends. CDR3 size: 17 residues.

This clonotype was detected ten times or more. The chain is built from TRBV5-1 and TRBJ2-1, with 11 bases that match TRBD2. V gave up 0 bases and J gave up 0 bases; unmatched junction bases: 2. The CDR3 covers 17 residues. The germline CDR1 and CDR2 sequences are SGHRS and YFSETQ. The CDR3 here is CASSLELAGGSYNEQFF. The CDR3 DNA is TGCGCCAGCAGCTTGGAGCTAGCGGGAGGCTCCTACAATGAGCAGTTCTTC.